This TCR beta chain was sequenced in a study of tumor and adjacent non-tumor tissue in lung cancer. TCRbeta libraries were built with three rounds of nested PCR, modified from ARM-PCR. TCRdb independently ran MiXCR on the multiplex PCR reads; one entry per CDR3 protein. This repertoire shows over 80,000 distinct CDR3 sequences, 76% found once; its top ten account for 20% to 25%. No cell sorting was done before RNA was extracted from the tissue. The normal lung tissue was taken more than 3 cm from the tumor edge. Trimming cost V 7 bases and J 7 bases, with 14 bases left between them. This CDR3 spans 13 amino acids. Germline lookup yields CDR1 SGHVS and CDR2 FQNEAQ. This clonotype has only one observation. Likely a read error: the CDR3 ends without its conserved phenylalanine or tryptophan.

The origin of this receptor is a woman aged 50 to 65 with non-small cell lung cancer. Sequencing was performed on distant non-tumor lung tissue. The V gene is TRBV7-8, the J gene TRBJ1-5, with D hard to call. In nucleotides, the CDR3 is TGTGCCAGCATCCGAGACGGCAGCCAGCCCCAGCATTTA. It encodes CASIRDGSQPQHL.